Following are 27 T cell receptor beta chains from one sample sequenced in a study of tumor and adjacent non-tumor tissue in lung cancer. TCRbeta libraries were built with three rounds of nested PCR, modified from ARM-PCR. MiXCR, run by TCRdb on the multiplex PCR reads, gives a single entry per CDR3 protein. The data show approximately 79,000 distinct CDR3 sequences, around two thirds seen once. RNA was extracted from bulk tissue without any cell sorting. The specimen was lung tumor tissue. These receptors all come from a man aged 65 to 85 with non-small cell lung cancer.

As regards this clonotype: This could be a read error, since a much larger clone is one nucleotide away. The CDR3 reads CANSFGDGRTGELFF. In DNA form, the CDR3 reads TGTGCCAACAGCTTCGGGGACGGGAGAACCGGGGAGCTGTTTTTT. The chain combines TRBV5-6 with TRBJ2-2; tentatively, D is TRBD2 (6 bases). Germline V gene sequence: CDR1 SGHDT, CDR2 YYEEEE. This CDR3 contains 15 residues.

This clonotype occurred a few times. The J gene is TRBJ2-7, the V gene TRBV7-2; 7 nucleotides line up with TRBD2. The CDR3 length is 17 residues. With V trimmed by 5 bases and J by 6 bases, 19 bases remained unmatched. Germline CDR1 SGHTA, CDR2 FQGNSA. CDR3 bases: TGTGCCAGCAGCCTCACCCCCCAGCGGGGACCCCGGTCCGAGCAGTACTTC. It encodes CASSLTPQRGPRSEQYF.

The genes are TRBV6-5 and TRBJ2-2; D tentatively fits TRBD1 or TRBD2 (5 bases each). The V end was cut by 9 bases, the J end by 3 bases, with 14 bases between. Per the germline V gene, CDR1 is MNHEY and CDR2 is SVGAGI. CDR3 length: 14 residues. The CDR3 DNA follows: TGTGCCAGTAAACCCCAGGGAGACACCGGGGAGCTGTTTTTT. As protein: CASKPQGDTGELFF.

In the case of this clonotype: Sequence at one end of the junction differs from germline and may be a read error. This chain joins TRBV6-5 and TRBJ2-3; D unresolved. Per germline, CDR1 MNHEY and CDR2 SVGAGI. CDR3 length equals 13 residues. The CDR3 loop is CGSRRRPTYTQYF. In DNA form, the CDR3 reads TGTGGCAGCAGACGAAGACCCACATATACGCAGTATTTT.

Concerning this clonotype itself: One end of the junction varies from germline; a read error may be responsible. The V and J genes are TRBV5-4 and TRBJ2-3; D uncertain. This CDR3 comprises 13 residues. Germline-derived CDR1 and CDR2 are SGHNT and YYREEE (reference sequence). CDR3 amino acids: CTSSADTTDTQYF. CDR3 bases: TGTACCAGCAGCGCTGACACCACAGATACGCAGTATTTT. Complete variable domain (other parts from reference TRBV5-4 and TRBJ2-3): ETGVTQSPTHLIKTRGQQVTLRCSSQSGHNTVSWYQQALGQGPQFIFQYYREEENGRGNFPPRFSGLQFPNYSSELNVNALELDDSALYLCTSSADTTDTQYFGPGTRLTVL.

The chain is built from TRBV27 and TRBJ2-5; weak D call: TRBD1 (6 bases). CDR1 MNHEY and CDR2 SMNVEV come from the germline V gene (reference sequence). Trimming stripped 5 bases from V and 5 bases from J, with 21 bases between. The CDR3 extends over 16 amino acids. The CDR3 spells CASSPGRLQGGETQYF. The DNA for the CDR3 is TGTGCCAGCAGTCCCGGCCGATTACAGGGTGGCGAGACCCAGTACTTC.

To note about this clonotype: Given the absence of the conserved phenylalanine or tryptophan at the CDR3 end, a read error is likely. This chain uses TRBV10-1 with TRBJ2-1; weak D call: TRBD2 (5 bases). Germline-derived CDR1 and CDR2 are WNHNN and SYGVQD (reference sequence). CDR3 length: 14 amino acids. The CDR3 DNA sequence: TGCGCCGGCAGTTATAGCGCGAGGAAGGGTGAGCAGTTCCTC. Its protein product is CAGSYSARKGEQFL.

This clonotype has just a few counts. A single base separates this from a much larger clone, so it may be a read error. The chain links TRBV6-5 to TRBJ2-7; D is unclear. Germline assignment: CDR1 MNHEY and CDR2 SVGAGI. The length of the CDR3 is 14 residues. V was cut by 2 bases and J by 0 bases, with 8 bases left in between. The CDR3 DNA reads as TGTGCCAGCAGTTACGACTCCCACTCCTACGAGCAGTACTTC. Its translation: CASSYDSHSYEQYF.

To note about this clonotype: A much larger clone is a single base away; this may be a read error. This chain uses TRBV10-3 with TRBJ2-7; D ambiguous. The CDR3 covers 14 residues. Germline CDR1 reads ENHRY; CDR2 reads SYGVKD. The CDR3 nucleotides are TGTGTCATCAGCCAGACCGGTTCCGACAACGAGCAGTACTTC. Encoded protein: CVISQTGSDNEQYF.

This clonotype was seen just once. With a much larger clone just one base away, this may be a read error. Here the CDR3 omits its conserved ending phenylalanine or tryptophan, so a read error is the likely source. The V gene is TRBV28, the J gene TRBJ2-7; 15 bases match TRBD2. The CDR3 has 13 amino acids. V trimming: 5 bases; J trimming: 10 bases; junction bases outside the gene matches: 3. CDR1 and CDR2 (germline): MDHEN, SYDVKM. CDR3 residues: CASSRTSGRVQYL. The CDR3 DNA reads as TGTGCCAGCAGTAGGACTAGCGGGAGGGTCCAGTACTTA.

There are many counts of this clonotype. The chain's CDR3 is CAISVPAGGESSYNEQFF. CDR3 sequence (DNA): TGTGCCATCAGTGTCCCAGCGGGGGGCGAGAGCTCCTACAATGAGCAGTTCTTC. The J gene is TRBJ2-1, the V gene TRBV10-3, with TRBD2 identical over 9 bases. The length of the CDR3 is 18 residues. CDR1 is ENHRY, CDR2 SYGVKD, per germline. V lost 4 bases to trimming and J lost 0 bases; unmatched junction nucleotides: 10.

Many counts were recorded for this clonotype. This chain connects TRBV28 to TRBJ2-7; D remains unclear. CDR1 is MDHEN, CDR2 SYDVKM, per germline. V lost 4 bases and J lost 1, with 17 bases in between. The CDR3 totals 16 residues. The chain's CDR3 is CASSSPPLGFSYEQYF. The CDR3 region has the DNA TGTGCCAGCAGTTCCCCCCCCCTCGGATTTTCCTACGAGCAGTACTTC.

The CDR3 region has the DNA TGTGCCAGCAGCTCCCCGACAAGGCGGCAGGCCCAGTACTTC. Encoded protein: CASSSPTRRQAQYF. The V and J genes are TRBV5-4 and TRBJ2-5; unclear D gene. The V gene's germline CDR1 is SGHNT and CDR2 YYREEE (reference sequence). V shed 3 bases and J shed 9 bases, with 18 bases lying between them. The CDR3 is 14 amino acids.

Details on this clonotype: A single base separates this from a much larger clone, so it may be a read error. Because the CDR3 is missing its conserved closing phenylalanine or tryptophan, this is likely a read error. The chain uses TRBV20-1 and TRBJ2-7, with a weak D call TRBD1 (6 bases). CDR3 length: 13 amino acids. From germline, CDR1 is DFQATT and CDR2 SNEGSKA (reference sequence). V shed 3 bases and J shed 9 bases, with 18 bases lying between them. In DNA, the CDR3 is TGCAGTGCTAGCAACACAGGGAAGACGAGGCAGTACTTA. This translates into CSASNTGKTRQYL.

The chain uses TRBV7-3 and TRBJ2-5, with 10 bases identical to TRBD2. The V gene's germline CDR1 is SGHTA and CDR2 FQGTGA. The CDR3 contains 16 residues. After removal of 2 bases from V and 5 bases from J, the junction contained 8 bases not matched to a gene. CDR3 nucleotide sequence: TGTGCCAGCAGCTTAGGGGTAGCGGGGGGCTTGGAGACCCAGTACTTC. Translation: CASSLGVAGGLETQYF.

Turning to this clonotype: This sequence may be a read error, since a much larger clone differs from it by one base. The chain uses TRBV10-3 and TRBJ1-1; TRBD1 matches at 9 bases. The CDR3 totals 16 residues. Per germline, CDR1 ENHRY and CDR2 SYGVKD. J lost 8 bases, V lost 8 bases, and 18 bases had no gene match. CDR3 nucleotides: TGTGCCATCGGCCCCTCCCTGGGACAGGGAATTCCCGAAGCTTTCTTT. This gives the protein CAIGPSLGQGIPEAFF.

This clonotype is a singleton in its sample. An end of the junction differs from the germline gene, which may be a read error. The chain is built from TRBV4-1 and TRBJ2-7; D is ambiguous. Germline CDR1 reads MGHRA; CDR2 reads YSYEKL. The CDR3 length is 15 residues. In DNA form, the CDR3 reads TGCGCCAGCGGCCAAGCACGTGGGTTAGGATACGAACAGTACTTC. Protein sequence: CASGQARGLGYEQYF.

This clonotype appeared many times. The rearrangement links TRBV29-1 to TRBJ1-5; D is possibly TRBD1 (6 bases). The V end lost 7 bases, the J end lost 3 bases, and 16 bases lay between the germline ends. Looked up from germline, CDR1 is SQVTM and CDR2 is ANQGSEA. The CDR3 runs 14 residues. The chain's CDR3 is CSGRAGQLNQPQHF. The CDR3 DNA reads as TGCAGCGGAAGAGCCGGACAGCTCAATCAGCCCCAGCATTTT. The whole variable domain, filled in from reference TRBV29-1 and TRBJ1-5, reads SAVISQKPSRDICQRGTSLTIQCQVDSQVTMMFWYRQQPGQSLTLIATANQGSEATYESGFVIDKFPISRPNLTFSTLTVSNMSPEDSSIYLCSGRAGQLNQPQHFGDGTRLSIL.

Of note for this clonotype: The CDR3 carries no conserved terminal phenylalanine or tryptophan, so it likely arises from a read error. The rearrangement links TRBV6-2 or TRBV6-3 to TRBJ1-5; D may be TRBD1 (5 bases). V was trimmed by 2 bases and J by 5 bases, leaving 13 bases between them. Germline loops: CDR1 MNHEY, CDR2 SVGEGT. This CDR3 has 15 amino acids. The CDR3 bases are TGTGCCAGCAGTTACGGGACGGGATACTATCAGCCCCAGCATGTT. It encodes CASSYGTGYYQPQHV.

On this clonotype itself: One end of the junction is discordant with germline, which a read error may explain. This sequence joins TRBV11-3 and TRBJ1-1; D is unclear. This CDR3 contains 16 residues. Germline V lookup: CDR1 SGHNT, CDR2 YENEEA. The CDR3, as DNA: TGTGCCAGCAGCCGCAGCGGAGCAAATATGAACACTGAAGCTATCTTT. This gives the protein CASSRSGANMNTEAIF.

The chain has TRBV5-1 and TRBJ1-2; TRBD1 matches 9 bases. CDR1 is SGHRS, CDR2 YFSETQ, per germline. CDR3 length: 14 amino acids. Losses at the gene ends were 5 bases for V and 8 bases for J; bases not matched to a gene: 10. CDR3 amino acids: CASRLRGQGSGYTF. CDR3 sequence (DNA): TGCGCCAGCAGGTTGCGCGGACAGGGGAGCGGCTACACCTTC. Complete variable domain (other parts from reference TRBV5-1 and TRBJ1-2): KAGVTQTPRYLIKTRGQQVTLSCSPISGHRSVSWYQQTPGQGLQFLFEYFSETQRNKGNFPGRFSGRQFSNSRSEMNVSTLELGDSALYLCASRLRGQGSGYTFGSGTRLTVV.

Notes on this clonotype: With a much larger clone just one base away, this may be a read error. The chain combines TRBV29-1 with TRBJ2-7; D call uncertain. Germline V CDR1 and CDR2: SQVTM, ANQGSEA. The CDR3 runs to 16 residues. The CDR3 nucleotides are TGCAGCGTTGCGAACCAGGTGGGCCCCGTCTCCTACGAGCACTACTTC. This codes for CSVANQVGPVSYEHYF.

This clonotype appeared many times. This sequence joins TRBV29-1 and TRBJ1-6, with 8 bases identical to TRBD1. CDR1 and CDR2 (germline): SQVTM, ANQGSEA. The J segment lost 7 bases and the V segment lost 6 bases, leaving 8 bases of the junction unmatched. The CDR3 length is 14 residues. The CDR3 sequence is CSVRTGHLNSPLHF. CDR3 nucleotides: TGCAGCGTCCGGACAGGGCATCTCAATTCACCCCTCCACTTT.

The chain uses TRBV6-1 and TRBJ1-5; D is possibly TRBD1 (6 bases). The CDR3 is made up of 13 amino acids. Trimming took off 9 bases at V and 2 bases at J, with 11 bases between the two ends. In germline, CDR1 is MNHNS, CDR2 SASEGT. The CDR3 sequence is CARATGCNQPQHF. The CDR3 DNA reads as TGTGCCAGGGCAACAGGGTGCAATCAGCCCCAGCATTTT.

The chain is built from TRBV20-1 and TRBJ2-3; a possible D gene is TRBD2 (5 bases). Germline CDR1 reads DFQATT; CDR2 reads SNEGSKA (reference sequence). V gave up 3 bases and J gave up 10 bases, with 14 bases separating them. CDR3 length: 12 amino acids. Here the CDR3 reads CSASSGKSAQYF. Here the CDR3 DNA reads TGCAGTGCTAGTTCGGGGAAGTCGGCGCAGTATTTT.

Turning to this clonotype: At one end, the junction sequence differs from germline, possibly due to a read error. This CDR3 is CGSSWDLDGYTF. In DNA form, the CDR3 reads TGTGGCAGCAGTTGGGACCTGGATGGCTACACCTTC. J is TRBJ1-2 and V is TRBV6-6; TRBD1 might be the D (5 bases). The CDR3 consists of 12 residues. Germline loops: CDR1 MNHNY, CDR2 SVGAGI (reference sequence).

Remarks on this clonotype: At one end, the junction sequence differs from germline, possibly due to a read error. The chain carries TRBV11-2 and TRBJ2-1; a weak D match, TRBD1 (10 bases). There are 19 residues in the CDR3. The germline CDR1 and CDR2 sequences are SGHAT and FQNNGV. The CDR3 loop reads CSSSPGLAGTGAIYNERFF. Here the CDR3 DNA reads TGTTCCAGCAGCCCAGGGCTAGCGGGGACAGGGGCTATATACAATGAGCGGTTCTTC.